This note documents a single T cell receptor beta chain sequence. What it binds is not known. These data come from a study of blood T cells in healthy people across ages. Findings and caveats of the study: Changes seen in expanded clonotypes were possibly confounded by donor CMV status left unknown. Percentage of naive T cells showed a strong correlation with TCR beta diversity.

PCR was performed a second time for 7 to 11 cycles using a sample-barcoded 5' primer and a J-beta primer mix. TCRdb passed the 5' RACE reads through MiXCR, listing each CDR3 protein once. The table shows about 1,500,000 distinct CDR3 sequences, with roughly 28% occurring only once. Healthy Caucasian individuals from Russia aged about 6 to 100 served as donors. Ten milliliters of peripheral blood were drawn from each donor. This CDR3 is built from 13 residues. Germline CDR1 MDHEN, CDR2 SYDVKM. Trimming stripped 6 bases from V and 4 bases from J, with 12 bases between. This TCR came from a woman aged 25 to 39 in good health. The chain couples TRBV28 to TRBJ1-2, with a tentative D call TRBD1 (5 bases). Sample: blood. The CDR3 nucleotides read TGTGCCAGCAGGTTGGCAGGGAGCTATGGCTACACCTTC. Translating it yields CASRLAGSYGYTF.